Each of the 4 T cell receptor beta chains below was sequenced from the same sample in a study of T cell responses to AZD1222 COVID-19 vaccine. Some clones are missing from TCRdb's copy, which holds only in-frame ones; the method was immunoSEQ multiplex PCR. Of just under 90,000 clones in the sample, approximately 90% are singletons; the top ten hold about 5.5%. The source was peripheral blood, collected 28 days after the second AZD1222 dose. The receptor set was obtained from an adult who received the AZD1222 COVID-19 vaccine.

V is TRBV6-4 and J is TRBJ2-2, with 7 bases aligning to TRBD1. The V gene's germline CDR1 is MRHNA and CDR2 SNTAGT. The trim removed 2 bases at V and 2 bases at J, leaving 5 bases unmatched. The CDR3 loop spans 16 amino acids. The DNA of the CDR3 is TGTGCCAGCAGTGACATGACAGGGCACAACACCGGGGAGCTGTTTTTT. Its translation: CASSDMTGHNTGELFF.

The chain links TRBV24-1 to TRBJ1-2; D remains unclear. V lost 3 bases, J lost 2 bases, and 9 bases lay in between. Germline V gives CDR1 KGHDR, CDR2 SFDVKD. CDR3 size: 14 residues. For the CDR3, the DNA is TGTGCCACCAGTGATCCCAGCAGAAACTATGGCTACACCTTC. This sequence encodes CATSDPSRNYGYTF.

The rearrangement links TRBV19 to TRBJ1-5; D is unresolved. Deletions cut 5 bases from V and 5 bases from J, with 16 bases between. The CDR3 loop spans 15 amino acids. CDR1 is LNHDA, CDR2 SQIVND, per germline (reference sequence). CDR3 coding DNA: TGTGCCAGTAGTCCTGGGAGGGAGGTATATCAGCCCCAGCATTTT. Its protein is CASSPGREVYQPQHF. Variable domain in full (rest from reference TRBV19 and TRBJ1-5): DGGITQSPKYLFRKEGQNVTLSCEQNLNHDAMYWYRQDPGQGLRLIYYSQIVNDFQKGDIAEGYSVSREKKESFPLTVTSAQKNPTAFYLCASSPGREVYQPQHFGDGTRLSIL.

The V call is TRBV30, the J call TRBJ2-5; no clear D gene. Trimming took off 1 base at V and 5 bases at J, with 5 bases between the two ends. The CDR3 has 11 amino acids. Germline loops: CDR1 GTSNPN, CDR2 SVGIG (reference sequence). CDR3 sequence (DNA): TGTGCCTGGAGTGGAGGCGAGACCCAGTACTTC. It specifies CAWSGGETQYF.